This T cell receptor beta chain was identified during a study of shared clonotypes between healthy human individuals. The V gene's germline CDR1 is SGHVS and CDR2 FQNEAQ. The CDR3 is made up of 16 amino acids. Trimming pared 1 base from V and 4 bases from J, leaving 15 bases between. This clone was seen ten or more times. Clones were read by immunoSEQ multiplex PCR, and TCRdb kept only the in-frame ones, dropping some. In the table there are fewer than 400,000 clones, around 72% of which are singletons. The V gene is TRBV7-8, the J gene TRBJ2-3; possible D gene TRBD1, 6 bases. This clonotype was sampled from a man under 40 in good health. The sequencing input was memory CD4+ T cells sorted from blood. The subset is: CD45RA-negative fraction. This chain's CDR3 is CASSLVGGIGSDTQYF. The DNA of the CDR3 is TGTGCCAGCAGCTTAGTAGGGGGAATTGGTTCAGATACGCAGTATTTT.